Below, 30 T cell receptor beta chains from the same sample are listed, as sequenced in a study of cytotoxic CD8 clonotypes in ibrutinib-treated CLL. Libraries were prepared by immunoSEQ multiplex PCR; TCRdb keeps only in-frame clonotypes and omits some of them. The data contain some 300,000 clones, more than 65% of them singletons. The sample was PBMCs, taken before ibrutinib treatment. The source of these receptors is a human donor with chronic lymphocytic leukemia.

V and J are TRBV27 and TRBJ2-3; D is possibly TRBD1 (6 bases). The CDR3 runs 17 residues. CDR1 and CDR2 (germline): MNHEY, SMNVEV (reference sequence). With 5 bases removed from V and 1 base from J, the gap between germline ends came to 19 bases. CDR3 region: CASSPSQGYVRTDTQYF. The CDR3 DNA reads as TGTGCCAGCAGTCCATCGCAGGGGTACGTCCGCACAGATACGCAGTATTTT.

J is TRBJ1-1 and V is TRBV7-9, with 8 bases that match TRBD1. V was pared by 5 bases and J by 0 bases, with 5 bases of the junction left unmatched. Germline V gene data show CDR1 as SEHNR and CDR2 as FQNEAQ (reference sequence). The CDR3 totals 15 residues. Here the CDR3 reads CASSHAGGLNTEAFF. Here the CDR3 DNA reads TGTGCCAGCAGCCACGCAGGGGGCTTGAACACTGAAGCTTTCTTT.

A word on this clone: Other DNA sequences in this sample translate to the same CDR3. The chain combines TRBV7-9 with TRBJ2-1; D not resolved. Germline CDR1 is SEHNR and CDR2 is FQNEAQ (reference sequence). The CDR3 consists of 12 residues. V shed 1 base and J shed 5 bases, with 3 bases lying between them. The CDR3 sequence is CASSLGDNEQFF. CDR3 nucleotide sequence: TGTGCCAGCAGCTTAGGGGACAATGAGCAGTTCTTC.

The V gene is TRBV4-3, the J gene TRBJ1-2; no clear D gene. CDR1 is LGHNA and CDR2 is YSLEER in the germline V gene. The CDR3 spans 13 residues. The V end lost 3 bases, the J end lost 1 base, and 6 bases lay between the germline ends. The CDR3 coding sequence is TGCGCCAGCAGCCAGACGAATAACTATGGCTACACCTTC. Its translation: CASSQTNNYGYTF.

This clone appeared a single time. J is TRBJ2-1 and V is TRBV28, with 7 bases lining up with TRBD2. Trimming took 8 bases from V and 7 from J; bases not matched to a gene: 2. The germline V gene has CDR1 MDHEN and CDR2 SYDVKM. There are 11 residues in the CDR3. The DNA for the CDR3 is TGTGCCAGCGGCGGGGGTAATGAGCAGTTCTTC. It is translated as CASGGGNEQFF.

The chain is built from TRBV9 and TRBJ1-2, with no clear D. Per germline, CDR1 SGDLS and CDR2 YYNGEE. The CDR3 runs to 18 residues. V lost 0 bases and J 4 bases, leaving 22 bases between the germline ends. The CDR3 sequence: CASSVVPTGGDTAYGYTF. As DNA, the CDR3 is TGTGCCAGCAGCGTAGTCCCCACGGGAGGAGACACCGCCTATGGCTACACCTTC.

This clone was counted a few times. V and J are TRBV10-3 and TRBJ2-2, with 10 positions matching TRBD2. V lost 3 bases, J lost 5 bases, and 6 bases stayed unmatched. CDR1 ENHRY and CDR2 SYGVKD come from the germline V gene. CDR3 length: 16 amino acids. The CDR3 region has the DNA TGTGCCATCAGTGATCCGGGACTAGCGTTGACCGGGGAGCTGTTTTTT. It codes for CAISDPGLALTGELFF.

The CDR3 bases are TGCGCCAGCAGCCAAGATTACCAGGGGCGTCAGCCCCAGCATTTT. This gives the protein CASSQDYQGRQPQHF. This chain uses TRBV4-3 with TRBJ1-5, with a weak D call TRBD1 (6 bases). Germline-derived CDR1 and CDR2 are LGHNA and YSLEER. V was trimmed by 0 bases and J by 6 bases, leaving 12 bases between them. CDR3 size: 15 residues.

The chain employs TRBV9 and TRBJ2-2; D is ambiguous. The CDR3 has 13 residues. Germline V gives CDR1 SGDLS, CDR2 YYNGEE. V lost 0 bases and J lost 4, with 4 bases in between. CDR3 protein: CASSVAVTGELFF. In DNA form, the CDR3 reads TGTGCCAGCAGCGTAGCGGTCACCGGGGAGCTGTTTTTT.

The chain couples TRBV10-2 to TRBJ1-1; no reliable D call. The CDR3 contains 17 residues. Germline V gene data show CDR1 as WSHSY and CDR2 as SAAADI. V was trimmed by 6 bases and J by 2 bases, leaving 22 bases between them. The CDR3 is CASRSIQTGKGNTEAFF. The CDR3 DNA reads TGCGCCAGCAGGTCGATTCAAACGGGAAAAGGAAACACTGAAGCTTTCTTT.

The gene calls are TRBV30 and TRBJ2-1, with TRBD2 matching over 9 bases. CDR1 is GTSNPN, CDR2 SVGIG, per germline (reference sequence). The CDR3 loop spans 16 amino acids. After removal of 7 bases from V and 1 base from J, the junction contained 11 bases not matched to a gene. The CDR3 bases are TGTGCCTCGAAGGCCCGGCGGGAGGGGTCCTACAATGAGCAGTTCTTC. Translation gives CASKARREGSYNEQFF. The full variable domain, rest sourced from reference TRBV30 and TRBJ2-1, is SQTIHQWPATLVQPVGSPLSLECTVEGTSNPNLYWYRQAAGRGLQLLFYSVGIGQISSEVPQNLSASRPQDRQFILSSKKLLLSDSGFYLCASKARREGSYNEQFFGPGTRLTVL.

In the case of this clone: Compared with germline, one end of the junction differs, possibly owing to a read error. This chain links TRBV7-7 with TRBJ2-5; 7 positions match TRBD2. The CDR3 length is 14 residues. CDR1 and CDR2 (germline): SSHAT, FNYEAQ (reference sequence). The CDR3 DNA reads as TGTGCTAGCAGCTTAGCGGGCAGGGAAGAAACCCAGTACTTC. Its protein product is CASSLAGREETQYF.

V is TRBV5-4 and J is TRBJ2-4, with 13 bases identical to TRBD2. The CDR3 extends over 15 amino acids. The germline V gene encodes CDR1 SGHNT and CDR2 YYREEE (reference sequence). With 1 base clipped from V and 5 bases from J, the junction kept 0 bases outside the gene matches. CDR3 bases: TGTGCCAGCAGCTTGACTAGCGGGAGGGAAAACATTCAGTACTTC. Protein product: CASSLTSGRENIQYF.

The chain links TRBV18 to TRBJ2-2; D remains unclear. Germline CDR1 KGHSH, CDR2 LQKENI. This CDR3 has 14 amino acids. Trimming took 1 base from V and 1 from J, leaving 4 bases between them. As DNA, the CDR3 is TGTGCCAGCTCACCACAGGGGAACACCGGGGAGCTGTTTTTT. Its translation: CASSPQGNTGELFF.

The V gene is TRBV28, the J gene TRBJ2-7, with D perhaps matching TRBD2 (5 bases). Per germline, CDR1 MDHEN and CDR2 SYDVKM. There are 15 residues in the CDR3. Trimming removed 6 bases at V and 2 bases at J, with 17 bases between. This chain's CDR3 is CASSEKPGMAYEQYF. DNA of the CDR3: TGTGCCAGCAGCGAAAAACCGGGAATGGCCTACGAGCAGTACTTC.

This clone was seen a single time. This rearrangement joins TRBV6-5 to TRBJ2-7, with 7 positions matching TRBD2. The V segment lost 0 bases and the J segment 7 bases; nucleotides outside the gene matches: 9. The CDR3 totals 15 residues. Germline V CDR1 and CDR2: MNHEY, SVGAGI. CDR3 loop: CASSYSGGSWGEQYF. In DNA form, the CDR3 reads TGTGCCAGCAGTTACTCGGGCGGGAGTTGGGGTGAGCAGTACTTC.

The chain is built from TRBV29-1 and TRBJ1-2; tentatively, D is TRBD1 (5 bases). This CDR3 is built from 11 residues. Trimming pared 6 bases from V and 8 bases from J, leaving 13 bases between. In germline, CDR1 is SQVTM, CDR2 ANQGSEA. The DNA for the CDR3 is TGCAGCGTAGGTGGGGGTGGAGGCTACACCTTC. Protein product: CSVGGGGGYTF. Filled out from reference TRBV29-1 and TRBJ1-2, the complete variable domain reads SAVISQKPSRDICQRGTSLTIQCQVDSQVTMMFWYRQQPGQSLTLIATANQGSEATYESGFVIDKFPISRPNLTFSTLTVSNMSPEDSSIYLCSVGGGGGYTFGSGTRLTVV.

V and J are TRBV25-1 and TRBJ2-7; D remains unclear. The V end was cut by 4 bases, the J end by 4 bases, with 5 bases between. The CDR3 contains 11 residues. Germline V CDR1 and CDR2: MGHDK, SYGVNS. The CDR3 coding sequence is TGTGCCAGCAGTGGGGTTTACGAGCAGTACTTC. It encodes CASSGVYEQYF.

V gene TRBV9 combines with J gene TRBJ2-1, with 10 positions matching TRBD2. Germline V gives CDR1 SGDLS, CDR2 YYNGEE. V trimming: 0 bases; J trimming: 7 bases; junction bases outside the gene matches: 7. This CDR3 has 16 amino acids. Here the CDR3 reads CASSVGTSGDRNEQFF. CDR3 sequence (DNA): TGTGCCAGCAGCGTAGGGACTAGCGGTGACCGAAATGAGCAGTTCTTC.

The rearrangement uses TRBV5-4 and TRBJ2-3; 9 bases map to TRBD2. This CDR3 has 16 amino acids. The germline V gene has CDR1 SGHNT and CDR2 YYREEE (reference sequence). V shed 0 bases and J 2 bases; nucleotides not matched to a gene: 4. The CDR3 sequence: CASSLASGMYTDTQYF. CDR3 DNA: TGTGCCAGCAGCTTGGCTAGCGGGATGTACACAGATACGCAGTATTTT.

V is TRBV5-1 and J is TRBJ2-2, with 13 bases aligning to TRBD2. The CDR3 spans 15 residues. Losses at the gene ends were 3 bases for V and 6 bases for J; bases not matched to a gene: 2. Germline lookup yields CDR1 SGHRS and CDR2 YFSETQ. CDR3 in DNA: TGCGCCAGCAGCTCCGGACTAGCGGGAGCCGGGGAGCTGTTTTTT. The encoded protein is CASSSGLAGAGELFF.

V usage is TRBV30 and J usage is TRBJ2-6; D gene unclear. The CDR3 contains 19 residues. Germline loops: CDR1 GTSNPN, CDR2 SVGIG (reference sequence). V gave up 0 bases and J gave up 2 bases, with 20 bases separating them. The CDR3: CAWSVRWKLRTAGANVLTF. The CDR3 nucleotides read TGTGCCTGGAGTGTACGATGGAAACTAAGAACTGCTGGGGCCAACGTCCTGACTTTC.

V usage is TRBV27 and J usage is TRBJ2-7, with TRBD1 matching over 7 bases. Germline CDR1 reads MNHEY; CDR2 reads SMNVEV (reference sequence). The CDR3 length is 14 residues. V lost 5 bases and J lost 7; bases outside the gene matches: 11. CDR3 loop: CASSDAGGLKEQYF. The CDR3 region has the DNA TGTGCCAGCAGTGACGCAGGGGGTCTTAAGGAGCAGTACTTC.

The V call is TRBV9, the J call TRBJ2-2, with 7 bases fitting TRBD2. From germline, CDR1 is SGDLS and CDR2 YYNGEE. The CDR3 extends over 16 amino acids. The V and J ends lost 1 base and 6 bases, in that order; junction bases with no gene match: 9. For the CDR3, the DNA is TGTGCCAGCAGCGTAATGGCGGGAGATACCGCCGGGGAGCTGTTTTTT. As protein: CASSVMAGDTAGELFF. Based on the CDR3 plus reference TRBV9 and TRBJ2-2, the full variable domain is DSGVTQTPKHLITATGQRVTLRCSPRSGDLSVYWYQQSLDQGLQFLIQYYNGEERAKGNILERFSAQQFPDLHSELNLSSLELGDSALYFCASSVMAGDTAGELFFGEGSRLTVL.

The rearrangement links TRBV9 to TRBJ2-1; 11 bases are a match to TRBD2. From germline, CDR1 is SGDLS and CDR2 YYNGEE. V lost 4 bases, J lost 4 bases, and 19 bases stayed unmatched. The CDR3 is made up of 20 amino acids. The DNA of the CDR3 is TGTGCCAGCAGCCGATCGACTAGCGGGGCCCTAGCGATTAAGTACAATGAGCAGTTCTTC. Its protein product is CASSRSTSGALAIKYNEQFF.

The J gene is TRBJ2-7, the V gene TRBV28; possibly TRBD1 or TRBD2 for D (5 bases each). Looked up from germline, CDR1 is MDHEN and CDR2 is SYDVKM. V was pared by 1 base and J by 6 bases, with 13 bases between. This CDR3 comprises 14 residues. In nucleotides, the CDR3 is TGTGCCAGCAGTTTATTTGGGGGAAAGGGCGAGCAGTACTTC. As protein: CASSLFGGKGEQYF.

This chain links TRBV10-3 with TRBJ2-6; D is unresolved. V lost 8 bases to trimming and J lost 4 bases, with 12 bases between them. From germline, CDR1 is ENHRY and CDR2 SYGVKD. The CDR3 sequence is 14 residues long. The CDR3 reads CAIGKGSGANVLTF. In nucleotides, the CDR3 is TGTGCCATCGGTAAGGGATCCGGGGCCAACGTCCTGACTTTC.

This clone was found a few times. This rearrangement joins TRBV11-2 to TRBJ1-2; 7 bases map to TRBD1. Germline V gene data show CDR1 as SGHAT and CDR2 as FQNNGV. The CDR3 totals 13 residues. The trim removed 4 bases at V and 5 bases at J, leaving 4 bases unmatched. CDR3 residues: CASSSDRVYGYTF. CDR3 bases: TGTGCCAGCAGCTCCGACAGGGTTTATGGCTACACCTTC.

This rearrangement joins TRBV18 to TRBJ1-4; 10 bases fit TRBD1. Germline V gene sequence: CDR1 KGHSH, CDR2 LQKENI. The CDR3 spans 16 residues. The junction had 10 bases not matched to a gene; V was cut back by 5 bases and J by 7 bases. The CDR3 here is CASSSARQGASEKLFF. CDR3 DNA sequence: TGTGCCAGCTCATCCGCTAGACAGGGGGCGTCTGAAAAACTGTTTTTT.

The chain recombines TRBV28 with TRBJ2-6; TRBD2 agrees at 14 bases. Germline loops: CDR1 MDHEN, CDR2 SYDVKM. The CDR3 has 18 amino acids. Trimming cost V 5 bases and J 4 bases; bases outside gene matches: 7. The CDR3 coding sequence is TGTGCCAGCAGTACTGGGACTAGCGGGAGCTGGGGGGCCAACGTCCTGACTTTC. This translates into CASSTGTSGSWGANVLTF. The full variable domain, with the rest looked up from reference TRBV28 and TRBJ2-6, is DVKVTQSSRYLVKRTGEKVFLECVQDMDHENMFWYRQDPGLGLRLIYFSYDVKMKEKGDIPEGYSVSREKKERFSLILESASTNQTSMYLCASSTGTSGSWGANVLTFGAGSRLTVL.